One and the same sample provided the 11 T cell receptor beta chains below, sequenced in a study of control samples from healthy donors and cancer patients. Repertoires were generated with immunoSEQ multiplex PCR, while TCRdb's copy carries only in-frame clones and drops some. This sample carries around 70,000 clones, 94% of them seen once, and the ten largest clones take approximately 2.5%. The material sequenced was blood. The source of these receptors is a woman aged 25 to 39 in good health.

The rearrangement joins TRBV11-2 to TRBJ2-1, with D unresolved. CDR3 length equals 15 residues. Trimming removed 3 bases from V and 2 bases from J, with 11 bases in between. Per the germline V gene, CDR1 is SGHAT and CDR2 is FQNNGV. The CDR3: CASSFARVPYNEQFF. The CDR3 bases are TGTGCCAGCAGCTTTGCTAGGGTACCCTACAATGAGCAGTTCTTC.

The chain has TRBV10-3 and TRBJ1-3; TRBD1 aligns across 7 bases. The CDR3 loop spans 15 amino acids. V shed 0 bases, J shed 4 bases, and the junction held 3 bases outside the gene matches. Germline assignment: CDR1 ENHRY and CDR2 SYGVKD. Here the CDR3 DNA reads TGTGCCATCAGTGAGTCCCCGGACAGGGGAAACACCATATATTTT. This sequence encodes CAISESPDRGNTIYF.

The DNA for the CDR3 is TGTGCCAGCAGACTATCCCGTCCTACCGGGGAGCTGTTTTTT. Its translation: CASRLSRPTGELFF. The gene calls are TRBV28 and TRBJ2-2; D gene uncertain. CDR3 length: 14 residues. Germline assignment: CDR1 MDHEN and CDR2 SYDVKM. V was shortened by 6 bases and J by 5 bases, with 13 bases between the two germline ends.

This clone was seen only once. The rearrangement uses TRBV6-8 and TRBJ2-6; D is possibly TRBD1 (5 bases). The CDR3 sequence is 16 residues long. V shed 8 bases and J shed 0 bases, with 14 bases lying between them. Germline V gene lookup returns CDR1 MNHGY and CDR2 SAAAGT. DNA for the CDR3: TGTGCCAGCCTGTCCAGGGAACACTCTGGGGCCAACGTCCTGACTTTC. Translating it yields CASLSREHSGANVLTF.

The chain links TRBV7-3 to TRBJ2-7; a possible D gene is TRBD2 (6 bases). The CDR3 totals 15 residues. The V and J ends lost 2 bases and 6 bases respectively, with 17 bases between them. Germline values: CDR1 SGHTA, CDR2 FQGTGA. As DNA, the CDR3 is TGTGCCAGCAGCTTAGGGCTAGCGCCCCCCAGCGAGCAGTACTTC. Protein sequence: CASSLGLAPPSEQYF.

The chain combines TRBV6-5 with TRBJ1-2; D ambiguous. Trimming left V 7 bases short and J 4 bases short, with 13 bases between. CDR3 length: 13 amino acids. Per germline, CDR1 MNHEY and CDR2 SVGAGI. The CDR3 DNA is TGTGCCAGCAATCCCTCAGGTCTCTATGGCTACACCTTC. It yields the protein CASNPSGLYGYTF.

This rearrangement joins TRBV5-4 to TRBJ1-5; no reliable D call. Germline loops: CDR1 SGHNT, CDR2 YYREEE (reference sequence). The CDR3 is made up of 13 amino acids. V lost 0 bases and J 0 bases, leaving 1 base between the germline ends. The CDR3 loop is CASSLGSNQPQHF. The CDR3 DNA follows: TGTGCCAGCAGCTTGGGTAGCAATCAGCCCCAGCATTTT.

The chain joins TRBV30 to TRBJ1-6; D may be TRBD1 (5 bases). Germline V gives CDR1 GTSNPN, CDR2 SVGIG (reference sequence). The CDR3 has 13 amino acids. V dropped 4 bases and J dropped 10 bases, with 14 bases sitting between them. CDR3 sequence (DNA): TGTGCCTGGAACCAGGGCGTAGGGTCACCCCTCCACTTT. Residues: CAWNQGVGSPLHF. The full variable domain, completed using reference TRBV30 and TRBJ1-6, is SQTIHQWPATLVQPVGSPLSLECTVEGTSNPNLYWYRQAAGRGLQLLFYSVGIGQISSEVPQNLSASRPQDRQFILSSKKLLLSDSGFYLCAWNQGVGSPLHFGNGTRLTVT.

V gene TRBV3-1 (or the pseudogene TRBV3-2) combines with J gene TRBJ2-2; D ambiguous. The CDR3 has 17 amino acids. The ends were cut back, 8 bases at V and 0 bases at J, with 19 bases in the middle. Germline CDR1 LGHDT, CDR2 YNNKEL (reference sequence). CDR3 residues: CASGLGGDIANTGELFF. The CDR3 coding sequence is TGTGCCAGCGGCCTCGGCGGAGACATAGCGAACACCGGGGAGCTGTTTTTT.

This clone was counted a few times. The gene calls are TRBV6-5 and TRBJ2-3; 7 bases match TRBD2. The CDR3 contains 13 residues. The V gene's germline CDR1 is MNHEY and CDR2 SVGAGI. J was trimmed by 4 bases and V by 6 bases; bases with no gene match: 4. The CDR3: CASRTSSADTQYF. CDR3 in DNA: TGTGCCAGCAGGACTAGCTCGGCAGATACGCAGTATTTT.

The chain joins TRBV18 to TRBJ2-3; D ambiguous. This CDR3 is 11 amino acids long. Germline V gene lookup returns CDR1 KGHSH and CDR2 LQKENI. Trimming cost V 8 bases and J 11 bases, with 14 bases left between them. CDR3 in amino acids: CASAYQEKQYF. CDR3 DNA: TGTGCCAGCGCATACCAGGAAAAGCAGTATTTT.